The text below deals with one T cell receptor (beta chain). What it binds is not known. The junction departs from germline at one end; a sequencing error may be responsible. Germline-derived CDR1 and CDR2 are LGHNA and YNFKEQ. The CDR3 loop spans 13 amino acids. A modified ARM-PCR protocol with three rounds of nested PCR amplified TCRbeta. A single record per CDR3 protein comes from TCRdb applying MiXCR to the multiplex PCR reads. The repertoire consists of 90,000 to 100,000 distinct CDR3 sequences, with 80% occurring once and the leading ten covering 30%. This sample is drawn from a study of tumor and adjacent non-tumor tissue in lung cancer. About the research overall: There were some 12 adenocarcinoma, a couple of squamous cell carcinoma and 1 small cell lung cancer cases. Whole-study results and caveats: Normal lung showed higher cumulative top 100 clone frequency than tumor. Compared with tumor, normal lung showed significantly lower TCR diversity. Tumor TCR diversity, when higher, was linked to shorter survival.

RNA was extracted from bulk tissue without any cell sorting. More than 3 cm separated this lung sample from the edge of the tumor. The sequence derives from a man aged 55 to 70 with small cell lung cancer. The chain is built from TRBV4-2 and TRBJ1-2; TRBD1 aligns across 7 bases. The source material was distant non-tumor lung tissue. CDR3 bases: TGTGCCAGCAACCGAGAGGGGGCGGGTGGCTACACCTTT. Its translation is CASNREGAGGYTF.